A single sample is the source of the 10 T cell receptor beta chains below, sequenced in a study of Graves' ophthalmopathy and Graves' hyperthyroidism (dated by TCRdb to 2016 to 2018). The instrument was an Illumina HiSeq 2000. TCR beta CDR3 regions were amplified from RNA transcripts for repertoire sequencing. The first round of RT-PCR was done with HTBI primers and the Qiagen OneStep RT-PCR kit, and was followed by a second round of multiplex PCR, then size selection and purification. TCRdb handled the public reads itself, with Q25 trimming in fastp and clone calling in MiXCR, and kept productive beta chains. Each entry is one CDR3 protein sequence, shown with its most common DNA and genes. The sample yields over 500,000 distinct CDR3 sequences; about 20% were counted once. The ten top clones hold 7.1% of the sample. The specimen sequenced was peripheral blood. Receptor source: a woman between 18 and 29 years old with stable Graves' hyperthyroidism. Some clones in this sample may be carry-over from other donors' samples. Donor details come from another sample of the same person, matched by shared clones.

This clonotype has more than one count but fewer than ten. CDR3 loop: CASSQLGAPEAFF. The CDR3 DNA reads as TGTGCCAGCAGCCAATTAGGGGCCCCTGAAGCTTTCTTT. This chain uses TRBV14 with TRBJ1-1, with D possibly matching TRBD1 (5 bases). Germline lookup yields CDR1 SGHDN and CDR2 FVKESK. CDR3 length equals 13 residues. V lost 2 bases to trimming and J lost 6 bases, with 10 bases between them.

With regard to this clonotype: A much bigger clone sits one base away, suggesting this may be a read error. J is TRBJ1-5 and V is TRBV7-2; unclear D gene. TRBJ2-3 explains the end of the DNA better; the J call may be wrong. CDR1 and CDR2 from the germline V gene are SGHTA and FQGNSA. CDR3 length: 15 amino acids. The CDR3 region is CASSLVGGINQPQYF. CDR3 coding DNA: TGTGCCAGCAGCTTAGTGGGCGGCATTAATCAGCCCCAGTATTTT.

This clonotype was counted many times. The chain links TRBV7-3 to TRBJ2-5; the match to TRBD2 covers 14 bases. The germline V gene encodes CDR1 SGHTA and CDR2 FQGTGA. V shed 5 bases, J shed 1 base, and the junction held 12 bases outside the gene matches. The CDR3 contains 19 residues. As DNA, the CDR3 is TGTGCCAGCAGCCCCGGGACTAGCGGGGGCCCGAGATTCCAAGAGACCCAGTACTTC. It encodes CASSPGTSGGPRFQETQYF.

This clonotype has only a few counts. V and J are TRBV7-8 and TRBJ2-2; D is unclear. The CDR3 loop spans 17 amino acids. Between the trimmed V and J ends, which lost 0 bases and 1 base, there was a span of 12 bases. The germline V gene has CDR1 SGHVS and CDR2 FQNEAQ. The CDR3 reads CASSLAGSQMNTGELFF. CDR3 nucleotide sequence: TGTGCCAGCAGCTTAGCGGGAAGTCAGATGAACACCGGGGAGCTGTTTTTT.

This clonotype showed up many times. The rearrangement uses TRBV29-1 and TRBJ1-1; 10 positions match TRBD1. V gave up 6 bases and J gave up 7 bases; unmatched junction bases: 11. The CDR3 totals 14 residues. Germline V gives CDR1 SQVTM, CDR2 ANQGSEA. CDR3 amino acids: CSVDVTGGRFEAFF. In DNA form, the CDR3 reads TGCAGCGTGGATGTGACAGGGGGCCGGTTTGAAGCTTTCTTT.

The CDR3 DNA is TGTGCCAGCAGCCTCCGCCGACTAGCGGGGGGGAAAGAGACCCAGTACTTC. The encoded protein is CASSLRRLAGGKETQYF. V and J are TRBV7-8 and TRBJ2-5; 14 nucleotides line up with TRBD2. The CDR3 runs to 17 residues. V gave up 5 bases and J gave up 3 bases; unmatched junction bases: 8. Germline V gives CDR1 SGHVS, CDR2 FQNEAQ.

This clonotype was counted ten times or more. This chain connects TRBV5-1 to TRBJ2-7; D remains unclear. In germline, CDR1 is SGHRS, CDR2 YFSETQ. The CDR3 is 15 amino acids. V gave up 0 bases and J gave up 0 bases, with 10 bases separating them. The CDR3 DNA sequence: TGCGCCAGCAGCTTGGACCACGCATCCTCCTACGAGCAGTACTTC. It translates to CASSLDHASSYEQYF.

V gene TRBV3-1 combines with J gene TRBJ2-2; unclear D gene. Germline V gives CDR1 LGHDT, CDR2 YNNKEL (reference sequence). The V end lost 6 bases, the J end lost 4 bases, and 15 bases lay between the germline ends. This CDR3 is built from 15 residues. The CDR3 sequence is CASRGRLSGTGELFF. As DNA, the CDR3 is TGTGCCAGCAGAGGACGATTGAGTGGCACCGGGGAGCTGTTTTTT.

Many counts were recorded for this clonotype. The chain couples TRBV10-1 to TRBJ2-2, with a tentative D call TRBD1 (6 bases). V shed 6 bases and J shed 5 bases, with 22 bases lying between them. This CDR3 is 17 amino acids long. The germline gives CDR1 WNHNN, CDR2 SYGVQD (reference sequence). The CDR3 loop is CASSKRKPGHQTGELFF. The CDR3 DNA reads as TGCGCCAGCAGCAAGAGAAAACCGGGACACCAAACCGGGGAGCTGTTTTTT.

The genes are TRBV30 and TRBJ1-2; no clear D gene. Germline-derived CDR1 and CDR2 are GTSNPN and SVGIG (reference sequence). Trimming pared 2 bases from V and 1 base from J, leaving 8 bases between. The CDR3 runs 13 residues. The CDR3 sequence is CAWSPQNNYGYTF. CDR3 DNA sequence: TGTGCCTGGAGTCCGCAAAATAACTATGGCTACACCTTC. Looking up the rest from reference TRBV30 and TRBJ1-2 gives the full variable domain: SQTIHQWPATLVQPVGSPLSLECTVEGTSNPNLYWYRQAAGRGLQLLFYSVGIGQISSEVPQNLSASRPQDRQFILSSKKLLLSDSGFYLCAWSPQNNYGYTFGSGTRLTVV.